The 18 T cell receptor beta chains below all came from one sample that was sequenced in a study of T cell responses to AZD1222 COVID-19 vaccine (dated by TCRdb to the early 2020s). The time point label here, explained by the study, means: baseline before first vaccination. Libraries were built with the immunoSEQ multiplex PCR assay. TCRdb obtained this table from immuneACCESS and retained in-frame rearrangements with V and J assigned. These tables miss some clones; where compared with another copy, unresolved V genes account for less than half of the shortfall, and the remainder is unexplained. Here the sample has roughly 250,000 clones; approximately 93% occur a single time. The top ten clones comprise 0.5% to 0.7% of the sample. The input for sequencing was peripheral blood, taken on day 0 of AZD1222 vaccination. The source is an adult in good health.

The genes are TRBV29-1 and TRBJ1-1; D might be TRBD1 (5 bases). Germline assignment: CDR1 SQVTM and CDR2 ANQGSEA. V gave up 8 bases and J gave up 2 bases, with 12 bases separating them. There are 12 residues in the CDR3. The CDR3 reads CSWKGINTEAFF. The CDR3 region has the DNA TGCAGCTGGAAGGGGATCAACACTGAAGCTTTCTTT.

The CDR3 coding sequence is TGCAGAGCCGGGCTGGATGAAAAACTGTTTTTT. Its translation is CRAGLDEKLFF. This chain connects TRBV20-1 to TRBJ1-4; D gene ambiguous. The CDR3 has 11 residues. Germline assignment: CDR1 DFQATT and CDR2 SNEGSKA (reference sequence).

This rearrangement joins TRBV9 to TRBJ2-3; unclear D gene. Trimming cost V 2 bases and J 4 bases, with 2 bases left between them. The CDR3 has 11 amino acids. Looked up from germline, CDR1 is SGDLS and CDR2 is YYNGEE. The CDR3 spells CASSVADTQYF. CDR3 nucleotides: TGTGCCAGCAGCGTGGCAGATACGCAGTATTTT.

This rearrangement joins TRBV29-1 to TRBJ2-7; 9 bases fit TRBD1. The CDR3 loop spans 13 amino acids. The junction had 9 bases not matched to a gene; V was cut back by 6 bases and J by 6 bases. CDR1 and CDR2 (germline): SQVTM, ANQGSEA. This chain's CDR3 is CSVQGAAVGEQYF. For the CDR3, the DNA is TGCAGCGTACAGGGGGCGGCGGTTGGCGAGCAGTACTTC.

The chain uses TRBV5-1 and TRBJ2-1; D is unresolved. The CDR3 consists of 13 residues. Trimming removed 4 bases at V and 8 bases at J, with 13 bases between. Germline V gives CDR1 SGHRS, CDR2 YFSETQ. The CDR3 reads CASSPSAWDEQFF. The CDR3 DNA sequence: TGCGCCAGCAGCCCCTCAGCCTGGGATGAGCAGTTCTTC.

In this sample, this clone turned up once. The chain carries TRBV18 and TRBJ1-4; D is possibly TRBD1 (5 bases). The germline V and J ends were trimmed by 1 base and 8 bases, with 14 bases remaining between them. The CDR3 runs 15 residues. Germline CDR1 reads KGHSH; CDR2 reads LQKENI. The CDR3: CASSPRRADGEKLFF. The CDR3 nucleotides read TGTGCCAGCTCACCACGCAGGGCGGATGGCGAAAAACTGTTTTTT.

The rearrangement links TRBV12-3 or TRBV12-4 to TRBJ2-1; D unresolved. The V and J ends lost 5 bases and 4 bases respectively, with 9 bases between them. The CDR3 extends over 13 amino acids. The CDR3: CASSQLLYNEQFF. In nucleotides, the CDR3 is TGTGCCAGCAGTCAACTACTTTACAATGAGCAGTTCTTC.

The chain recombines TRBV6-5 with TRBJ1-3; D not certain. The CDR3 is 14 amino acids. Germline values: CDR1 MNHEY, CDR2 SVGAGI. The V gene lost 2 bases and the J gene lost 2 bases, with 7 bases spanning the gap. The CDR3 region has the DNA TGTGCCAGCAGTTACACCCGCACTGGAAACACCATATATTTT. This translates into CASSYTRTGNTIYF.

This chain links TRBV2 with TRBJ1-3; D possibly corresponds to TRBD1 (5 bases). The CDR3 loop spans 13 amino acids. Trimming took off 5 bases at V and 4 bases at J, with 9 bases between the two ends. From germline, CDR1 is SNHLY and CDR2 FYNNEI. CDR3 sequence: CASSWDRGNTIYF. CDR3 DNA: TGTGCCAGCAGTTGGGACCGAGGAAACACCATATATTTT.

This clone was recorded a few times. This chain links TRBV3-1 (or the pseudogene TRBV3-2) with TRBJ2-7, with D possibly called TRBD1 or TRBD2 (5 bases each). CDR1 LGHDT and CDR2 YNNKEL come from the germline V gene (reference sequence). The CDR3 totals 14 residues. The V end lost 2 bases, the J end lost 3 bases, and 11 bases lay between the germline ends. The CDR3 here is CASSQRDGNYEQYF. The CDR3 DNA reads TGTGCCAGCAGCCAAAGGGACGGAAACTACGAGCAGTACTTC.

The CDR3 protein is CSASPLAVLYEQYF. The DNA for the CDR3 is TGCAGTGCCAGTCCCCTAGCGGTACTCTACGAGCAGTACTTC. This chain uses TRBV20-1 with TRBJ2-7; 7 nucleotides agree with TRBD2. After removal of 6 bases from V and 3 bases from J, the junction contained 11 bases not matched to a gene. CDR3 length: 14 amino acids. Germline CDR1 DFQATT, CDR2 SNEGSKA (reference sequence).

This clone was detected a few times. The chain recombines TRBV18 with TRBJ2-1; D ambiguous. The CDR3 sequence is 12 residues long. CDR1 and CDR2 from the germline V gene are KGHSH and LQKENI. Deletions cut 3 bases from V and 5 bases from J, with 5 bases between. CDR3: CASSPRDNEQFF. The CDR3 bases are TGTGCCAGCTCACCTAGGGACAATGAGCAGTTCTTC. The entire variable domain, with the rest obtained from reference TRBV18 and TRBJ2-1, is as follows: NAGVMQNPRHLVRRRGQEARLRCSPMKGHSHVYWYRQLPEEGLKFMVYLQKENIIDESGMPKERFSAEFPKEGPSILRIQQVVRGDSAAYFCASSPRDNEQFFGPGTRLTVL.

V is TRBV29-1 and J is TRBJ1-2; tentatively, D is TRBD1 (5 bases). The V gene's germline CDR1 is SQVTM and CDR2 ANQGSEA. V was pared by 6 bases and J by 8 bases, with 13 bases between. This CDR3 region has 11 residues. CDR3 bases: TGCAGCGTCGGCCCAGGGCCGGGCTACACCTTC. Its protein is CSVGPGPGYTF.

This chain connects TRBV19 to TRBJ1-1; D possibly corresponds to TRBD1 (5 bases). V lost 6 bases to trimming and J lost 0 bases, with 14 bases between them. CDR3 length: 15 residues. CDR1 is LNHDA and CDR2 is SQIVND in the germline V gene (reference sequence). In DNA, the CDR3 is TGTGCCAGTAGAAAGGGGCAGGCCATGAACACTGAAGCTTTCTTT. Protein product: CASRKGQAMNTEAFF. The complete variable domain, with remaining parts taken from reference TRBV19 and TRBJ1-1, reads DGGITQSPKYLFRKEGQNVTLSCEQNLNHDAMYWYRQDPGQGLRLIYYSQIVNDFQKGDIAEGYSVSREKKESFPLTVTSAQKNPTAFYLCASRKGQAMNTEAFFGQGTRLTVV.

The chain combines TRBV7-2 with TRBJ2-2; no clear D gene. The germline gives CDR1 SGHTA, CDR2 FQGNSA. V gave up 0 bases and J gave up 6 bases, with 8 bases separating them. This CDR3 has 14 amino acids. The CDR3 region is CASSLAWGPGELFF. CDR3 sequence (DNA): TGTGCCAGCAGCTTAGCATGGGGTCCCGGGGAGCTGTTTTTT.

The chain links TRBV4-2 to TRBJ2-3, with D perhaps being TRBD1 or TRBD2 (5 bases each). Germline CDR1 reads LGHNA; CDR2 reads YNFKEQ. V was trimmed by 2 bases and J by 0 bases, leaving 9 bases between them. The CDR3 spans 15 residues. This CDR3 is CASSQRDGSTDTQYF. The CDR3 DNA follows: TGTGCCAGCAGCCAACGGGACGGTAGCACAGATACGCAGTATTTT.

Comments on this clone: A read error may produce the germline difference seen at one junction end. The rearrangement links TRBV7-3 to TRBJ2-1; TRBD2 matches 10 bases. Germline V gene sequence: CDR1 SGHTA, CDR2 FQGTGA. The CDR3 is made up of 12 amino acids. The chain's CDR3 is CASSSPGLAIIF. Here the CDR3 DNA reads TGTGCCAGCAGCTCTCCGGGACTAGCGATAATCTTC. Full variable domain (missing parts from reference TRBV7-3 and TRBJ2-1): GAGVSQTPSNKVTEKGKYVELRCDPISGHTALYWYRQSLGQGPEFLIYFQGTGAADDSGLPNDRFFAVRPEGSVSTLKIQRTERGDSAVYLCASSSPGLAIIFGPGTRLTVL.

The rearrangement uses TRBV5-8 and TRBJ2-1; D gene ambiguous. Deletions cut 6 bases from V and 8 bases from J, with 15 bases between. The CDR3 consists of 13 residues. CDR1 is SGHTS, CDR2 YDEGEE, per germline. The CDR3 nucleotides are TGTGCCAGCACCGCTCCCTTGATCGATGAGCAGTTCTTC. The encoded protein is CASTAPLIDEQFF.